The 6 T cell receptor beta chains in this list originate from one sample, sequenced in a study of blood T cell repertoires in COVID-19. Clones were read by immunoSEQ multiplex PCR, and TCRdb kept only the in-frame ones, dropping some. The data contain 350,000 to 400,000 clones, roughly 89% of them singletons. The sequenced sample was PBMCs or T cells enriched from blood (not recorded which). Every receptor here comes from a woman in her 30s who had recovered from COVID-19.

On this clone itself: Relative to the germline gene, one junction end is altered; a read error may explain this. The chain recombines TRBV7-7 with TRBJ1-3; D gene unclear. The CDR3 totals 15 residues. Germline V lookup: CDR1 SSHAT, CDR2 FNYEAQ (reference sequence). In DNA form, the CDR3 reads TGTGCTAGCAGCTTCGGCCGAGGAGCTGGAAACACCATATATTTT. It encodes CASSFGRGAGNTIYF. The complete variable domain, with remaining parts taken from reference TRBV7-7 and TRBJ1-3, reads GAGVSQSPRYKVTKRGQDVTLRCDPISSHATLYWYQQALGQGPEFLTYFNYEAQPDKSGLPSDRFSAERPEGSISTLTIQRTEQRDSAMYRCASSFGRGAGNTIYFGEGSWLTVV.

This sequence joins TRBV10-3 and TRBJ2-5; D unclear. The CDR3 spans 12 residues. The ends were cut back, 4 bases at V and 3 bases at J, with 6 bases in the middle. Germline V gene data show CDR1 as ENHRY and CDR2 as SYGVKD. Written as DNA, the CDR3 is TGTGCCATCAGTGGGCAAAAAGAGACCCAGTACTTC. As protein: CAISGQKETQYF.

CDR3 loop: CASSEALLSRQYF. The CDR3 region has the DNA TGTGCCAGCAGTGAAGCCCTATTAAGTCGGCAGTACTTC. The V call is TRBV6-1, the J call TRBJ2-7; D gene unclear. The CDR3 sequence is 13 residues long. Germline loops: CDR1 MNHNS, CDR2 SASEGT. Trimming shortened V by 0 bases and J by 9 bases, and 12 bases separated the two germline ends.

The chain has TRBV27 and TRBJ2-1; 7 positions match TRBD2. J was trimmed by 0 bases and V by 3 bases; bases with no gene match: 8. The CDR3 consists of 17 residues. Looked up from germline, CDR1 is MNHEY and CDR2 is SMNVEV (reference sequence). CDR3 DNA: TGTGCCAGCAGTTTTGGTAAGCGGGGAAGCTCCTACAATGAGCAGTTCTTC. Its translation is CASSFGKRGSSYNEQFF.

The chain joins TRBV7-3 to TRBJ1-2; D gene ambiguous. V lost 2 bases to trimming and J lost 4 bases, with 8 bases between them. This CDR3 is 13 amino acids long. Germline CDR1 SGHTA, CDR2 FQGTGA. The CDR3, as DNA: TGTGCCAGCAGCTTACTCGGAGGCTATGGCTACACCTTC. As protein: CASSLLGGYGYTF.

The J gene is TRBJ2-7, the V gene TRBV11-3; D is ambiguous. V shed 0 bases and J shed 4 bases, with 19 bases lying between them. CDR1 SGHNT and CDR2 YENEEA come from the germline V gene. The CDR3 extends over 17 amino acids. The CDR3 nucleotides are TGTGCCAGCAGCTTAGACCCGACTGTAGCCAGCCCTTACGAGCAGTACTTC. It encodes CASSLDPTVASPYEQYF.